The 13 T cell receptor beta chains below were found in one sample sequenced in a study of T cell responses to AZD1222 COVID-19 vaccine. Measured with immunoSEQ multiplex PCR; TCRdb has only the in-frame clones, and not every one. In the table there are 120,000 or so clones, 80% to 90% of which are singletons. Specimen: peripheral blood, collected on day 0 of AZD1222 vaccination. All receptors come from an adult in good health.

The chain carries TRBV6-2 or TRBV6-3 and TRBJ2-7; perhaps TRBD1 as D (5 bases). Per the germline V gene, CDR1 is MNHEY and CDR2 is SVGEGT. The CDR3 has 15 amino acids. Trimming removed 2 bases from V and 3 bases from J, with 14 bases in between. CDR3 sequence: CASSYRGGAVYEQYF. The CDR3, as DNA: TGTGCCAGCAGTTACAGGGGCGGCGCGGTCTACGAGCAGTACTTC.

The J gene is TRBJ2-3, the V gene TRBV11-2; 11 bases are shared with TRBD2. CDR1 is SGHAT, CDR2 FQNNGV, per germline. Trimming at V came to 3 bases and at J to 0 bases, leaving 5 bases not matched to a gene. The CDR3 is 17 amino acids. The CDR3 loop is CASSLLSGGASTDTQYF. The CDR3 DNA reads as TGTGCCAGCAGCTTGCTTAGCGGGGGGGCCAGCACAGATACGCAGTATTTT.

The gene calls are TRBV6-2 or TRBV6-3 and TRBJ2-7; 8 bases agree with TRBD2. Trimming took 4 bases from V and 5 from J; bases not matched to a gene: 4. This CDR3 comprises 13 residues. Per the germline V gene, CDR1 is MNHEY and CDR2 is SVGEGT. DNA of the CDR3: TGTGCCAGCAGTTCTCCGGGACTAGACGAGCAGTACTTC. This translates into CASSSPGLDEQYF.

The chain recombines TRBV12-3 or TRBV12-4 with TRBJ2-2; D not certain. Deletions cut 7 bases from V and 5 bases from J, with 5 bases between. This CDR3 contains 11 residues. The CDR3 protein is CASTLTGELFF. CDR3 nucleotides: TGTGCCAGCACGCTAACCGGGGAGCTGTTTTTT.

This sequence joins TRBV5-6 and TRBJ1-1, with a possible D match to TRBD1 (5 bases). V was cut by 4 bases and J by 4 bases, with 26 bases left in between. Germline V lookup: CDR1 SGHDT, CDR2 YYEEEE. There are 18 residues in the CDR3. CDR3 nucleotide sequence: TGTGCCAGCAGCCCCCCCCCTTATGGGGGTGCGGAGTTCACTGAAGCTTTCTTT. Residues: CASSPPPYGGAEFTEAFF.

The chain joins TRBV6-5 to TRBJ1-2; no definite D call. V was trimmed by 6 bases and J by 0 bases, leaving 11 bases between them. The CDR3 has 14 residues. Germline V lookup: CDR1 MNHEY, CDR2 SVGAGI. CDR3 sequence: CASRTSTSNYGYTF. The CDR3 nucleotides are TGTGCCAGCAGGACCAGCACCTCTAACTATGGCTACACCTTC.

The chain is built from TRBV30 and TRBJ1-2; perhaps TRBD1 as D (6 bases). V gave up 5 bases and J gave up 1 base, with 11 bases separating them. The CDR3 has 13 residues. Germline values: CDR1 GTSNPN, CDR2 SVGIG (reference sequence). CDR3 amino acids: CAWGGSLNYGYTF. In DNA, the CDR3 is TGTGCCTGGGGGGGCTCGCTTAACTATGGCTACACCTTC. The full variable domain, with the rest looked up from reference TRBV30 and TRBJ1-2, is SQTIHQWPATLVQPVGSPLSLECTVEGTSNPNLYWYRQAAGRGLQLLFYSVGIGQISSEVPQNLSASRPQDRQFILSSKKLLLSDSGFYLCAWGGSLNYGYTFGSGTRLTVV.

The chain carries TRBV30 and TRBJ1-6; D remains unclear. Trimming removed 4 bases at V and 5 bases at J, with 12 bases between. The CDR3 consists of 14 residues. The germline V gene encodes CDR1 GTSNPN and CDR2 SVGIG (reference sequence). The CDR3 sequence: CAWNGEPNNSPLHF. CDR3 nucleotide sequence: TGTGCCTGGAACGGGGAACCAAATAATTCACCCCTCCACTTT. Full variable domain (remainder filled in from reference TRBV30 and TRBJ1-6): SQTIHQWPATLVQPVGSPLSLECTVEGTSNPNLYWYRQAAGRGLQLLFYSVGIGQISSEVPQNLSASRPQDRQFILSSKKLLLSDSGFYLCAWNGEPNNSPLHFGNGTRLTVT.

The V gene is TRBV19, the J gene TRBJ1-2, with 7 nucleotides matching TRBD1. The trim removed 5 bases at V and 4 bases at J, leaving 13 bases unmatched. CDR3 length: 16 amino acids. Germline V gene lookup returns CDR1 LNHDA and CDR2 SQIVND (reference sequence). CDR3 coding DNA: TGTGCCAGTAGTGCGCCGACAGGGCGCGGTACCTATGGCTACACCTTC. It translates to CASSAPTGRGTYGYTF. Variable domain in full (rest from reference TRBV19 and TRBJ1-2): DGGITQSPKYLFRKEGQNVTLSCEQNLNHDAMYWYRQDPGQGLRLIYYSQIVNDFQKGDIAEGYSVSREKKESFPLTVTSAQKNPTAFYLCASSAPTGRGTYGYTFGSGTRLTVV.

This clone was found once. This chain connects TRBV6-1 to TRBJ1-6; 8 bases are a match to TRBD1. This CDR3 is built from 16 residues. Per the germline V gene, CDR1 is MNHNS and CDR2 is SASEGT. The trim removed 2 bases at V and 9 bases at J, leaving 9 bases unmatched. The CDR3 coding sequence is TGTGCCAGCAGTGAAATCTCCGGGACAGGAGCTTCACCCCTCCACTTT. This gives the protein CASSEISGTGASPLHF.

V and J are TRBV4-2 and TRBJ1-4; unclear D gene. Between the trimmed V and J ends, which lost 4 bases and 8 bases, there was a span of 17 bases. The CDR3 totals 15 residues. The germline CDR1 and CDR2 sequences are LGHNA and YNFKEQ. CDR3 sequence reads: CASSLSEARGEKLFF. The CDR3 DNA reads as TGTGCCAGCAGCCTCTCGGAGGCCCGCGGGGAAAAACTGTTTTTT.

The chain recombines TRBV11-3 with TRBJ2-7; perhaps D is TRBD1 or TRBD2 (5 bases each). CDR1 is SGHNT and CDR2 is YENEEA in the germline V gene. The CDR3 has 14 residues. Trimming left V 5 bases short and J 1 base short, with 12 bases between. In DNA, the CDR3 is TGTGCCAGCAGCGCGGCCGGGGCTTCCTACGAGCAGTACTTC. Amino acid sequence: CASSAAGASYEQYF.

V is TRBV18 and J is TRBJ1-2; maybe TRBD1 (5 bases). The V and J ends lost 3 bases and 1 base respectively, with 24 bases between them. Germline V CDR1 and CDR2: KGHSH, LQKENI. This CDR3 contains 19 residues. CDR3 sequence reads: CASSPLLGRERALNYGYTF. The DNA of the CDR3 is TGTGCCAGCTCACCGCTACTCGGCAGGGAAAGGGCCCTTAACTATGGCTACACCTTC.